Below, 23 T cell receptor beta chains from the same sample are listed, as sequenced in a study of response to subunit inactivated influenza vaccine. MiXCR was run by TCRdb on the RT-PCR reads, yielding one entry per CDR3 protein. Here the sample spans about 800,000 distinct CDR3 sequences, less than 25% being singletons. The material was PBMCs from blood, obtained 5 to 6 days after vaccination. Receptors were obtained from a man in his forties or fifties who received an inactivated influenza vaccine.

This clonotype was counted a few times. The J gene is TRBJ2-7, the V gene TRBV20-1; D remains unclear. The germline V gene encodes CDR1 DFQATT and CDR2 SNEGSKA (reference sequence). The CDR3 extends over 13 amino acids. Trimming pared 1 base from V and 1 base from J, leaving 8 bases between. CDR3 nucleotides: TGCAGTGCTAGAGGTCGCGATTCCTACGAGCAGTACTTC. Its protein product is CSARGRDSYEQYF.

The rearrangement joins TRBV6-2 or TRBV6-3 to TRBJ2-3; no clear D gene. The length of the CDR3 is 12 residues. Germline values: CDR1 MNHEY, CDR2 SVGEGT. The V end was cut by 6 bases, the J end by 6 bases, with 10 bases between. Here the CDR3 DNA reads TGTGCCAGCAGAACCGCCCCGGATACGCAGTATTTT. Its translation is CASRTAPDTQYF.

Only a few counts were recorded for this clonotype. The chain uses TRBV10-2 and TRBJ1-5, with 10 bases identical to TRBD1. The CDR3 has 14 amino acids. CDR1 WSHSY and CDR2 SAAADI come from the germline V gene. V shed 8 bases, J shed 3 bases, and the junction held 4 bases outside the gene matches. The CDR3 protein is CASRDRGSNQPQHF. The CDR3 coding sequence is TGCGCCAGCCGGGACAGGGGTTCCAATCAGCCCCAGCATTTT.

The sample holds a few counts of this clonotype. The V and J genes are TRBV20-1 and TRBJ1-6, with D perhaps matching TRBD1 (6 bases). The V end lost 5 bases, the J end lost 2 bases, and 19 bases lay between the germline ends. Germline V lookup: CDR1 DFQATT, CDR2 SNEGSKA (reference sequence). The CDR3 runs 17 residues. This CDR3 is CSAPMAGVNAYNSPLHF. For the CDR3, the DNA is TGCAGTGCTCCCATGGCAGGGGTAAACGCCTATAATTCACCCCTCCACTTT.

Ten or more counts support this clonotype. The gene calls are TRBV7-2 and TRBJ2-3; no clear D gene. V lost 1 base to trimming and J lost 4 bases, with 3 bases between them. Germline loops: CDR1 SGHTA, CDR2 FQGNSA. CDR3 length: 12 amino acids. CDR3 loop: CASSLGADTQYF. CDR3 bases: TGTGCCAGCAGCTTAGGGGCAGATACGCAGTATTTT.

The rearrangement links TRBV7-8 to TRBJ2-7; 7 positions agree with TRBD2. With V trimmed by 1 base and J by 0 bases, 6 bases remained unmatched. The CDR3 sequence is 16 residues long. Germline V gene data show CDR1 as SGHVS and CDR2 as FQNEAQ. CDR3 protein: CASSLGGGGASYEQYF. CDR3 sequence (DNA): TGTGCCAGCAGCTTAGGCGGGGGAGGCGCCTCCTACGAGCAGTACTTC.

The chain carries TRBV4-3 and TRBJ2-2; TRBD1 matches 8 bases. With V trimmed by 1 base and J by 8 bases, 9 bases remained unmatched. The CDR3 spans 16 residues. Germline CDR1 LGHNA, CDR2 YSLEER. CDR3 sequence: CASSQGPRGLRGELFF. In DNA form, the CDR3 reads TGCGCCAGCAGCCAAGGCCCCAGGGGGCTAAGAGGGGAGCTGTTTTTT.

The chain couples TRBV3-1 to TRBJ2-1; 11 nucleotides align to TRBD1. V was clipped by 1 base and J by 6 bases; unmatched bases: 5. Germline V gene sequence: CDR1 LGHDT, CDR2 YNNKEL (reference sequence). The CDR3 is made up of 16 amino acids. CDR3 amino acids: CASSQVGTGGGNEQFF. The DNA for the CDR3 is TGTGCCAGCAGCCAAGTCGGGACAGGGGGTGGCAATGAGCAGTTCTTC.

V usage is TRBV6-5 and J usage is TRBJ2-1; 9 bases map to TRBD2. This CDR3 has 15 residues. Germline loops: CDR1 MNHEY, CDR2 SVGAGI. V was clipped by 4 bases and J by 4 bases; unmatched bases: 5. The CDR3 DNA reads as TGTGCCAGCAGTTTAGCGGGAGTGCTATACAATGAGCAGTTCTTC. The encoded protein is CASSLAGVLYNEQFF.

This clonotype was observed a handful of times. The rearrangement uses TRBV7-6 and TRBJ1-3; D is unclear. V was shortened by 5 bases and J by 0 bases, with 14 bases between the two germline ends. Germline values: CDR1 SGHVS, CDR2 FNYEAQ. The CDR3 is 16 amino acids. CDR3 nucleotide sequence: TGTGCCAGCAGCCCTAGTACAATCTACTCTGGAAACACCATATATTTT. Its protein product is CASSPSTIYSGNTIYF.

This clonotype occurred a few times. The V gene is TRBV7-8, the J gene TRBJ1-2; 9 bases agree with TRBD1. The CDR3 is made up of 18 amino acids. After removal of 2 bases from V and 0 bases from J, the junction contained 10 bases not matched to a gene. Germline values: CDR1 SGHVS, CDR2 FQNEAQ. The CDR3 DNA is TGTGCCAGCAGCTTATTACAGGGGGCACGCGCCACTAACTATGGCTACACCTTC. Its translation is CASSLLQGARATNYGYTF.

This clonotype was counted only a few times. The V gene is TRBV10-3, the J gene TRBJ2-3; no clear D gene. This CDR3 is built from 11 residues. V gave up 4 bases and J gave up 5 bases, with 4 bases separating them. In germline, CDR1 is ENHRY, CDR2 SYGVKD. The CDR3 sequence: CAISAKDTQYF. The DNA for the CDR3 is TGTGCCATCAGTGCTAAAGATACGCAGTATTTT.

This chain links TRBV5-1 with TRBJ2-7; 11 bases align to TRBD2. This CDR3 region has 15 residues. V lost 3 bases, J lost 7 bases, and 9 bases stayed unmatched. Germline lookup yields CDR1 SGHRS and CDR2 YFSETQ. This CDR3 reads CASSWRSGGADEQYF. CDR3 coding DNA: TGCGCCAGCAGCTGGCGTAGCGGGGGGGCCGATGAGCAGTACTTC.

The chain employs TRBV28 and TRBJ2-7; 7 bases align to TRBD1. The CDR3 spans 15 residues. Germline V gene sequence: CDR1 MDHEN, CDR2 SYDVKM. The V gene end was trimmed by 7 bases and the J gene end by 0 bases; junction bases not matched to a gene: 9. DNA of the CDR3: TGTGCCAGCAATCTCCGGGACAGTTACTCCTACGAGCAGTACTTC. This sequence encodes CASNLRDSYSYEQYF.

V gene TRBV4-2 combines with J gene TRBJ2-7, with TRBD2 as a possible D gene (5 bases). There are 16 residues in the CDR3. The V and J ends lost 0 bases and 4 bases respectively, with 16 bases between them. The germline CDR1 and CDR2 sequences are LGHNA and YNFKEQ. CDR3 sequence: CASSQEGSMTKYEQYF. The CDR3 DNA follows: TGTGCCAGCAGCCAAGAAGGGAGTATGACAAAATACGAGCAGTACTTC.

This clonotype was seen repeatedly, ten times or more. The chain recombines TRBV7-9 with TRBJ2-5, with a possible D match to TRBD1 (5 bases). The CDR3 is made up of 16 amino acids. Germline-derived CDR1 and CDR2 are SEHNR and FQNEAQ (reference sequence). The V end lost 0 bases, the J end lost 2 bases, and 13 bases lay between the germline ends. For the CDR3, the DNA is TGTGCCAGCAGCTTAGCGTTGGGGCGGATACAAGAGACCCAGTACTTC. It is translated as CASSLALGRIQETQYF.

The chain recombines TRBV29-1 with TRBJ1-3; 9 bases agree with TRBD1. With V trimmed by 6 bases and J by 8 bases, 8 bases remained unmatched. Germline lookup yields CDR1 SQVTM and CDR2 ANQGSEA. This CDR3 region has 13 residues. The CDR3 sequence is CSVRTGEIDTIYF. CDR3 coding DNA: TGCAGCGTACGGACAGGGGAAATAGACACCATATATTTT.

This clonotype was recorded a few times. The J gene is TRBJ2-1, the V gene TRBV12-3 or TRBV12-4, with 8 nucleotides matching TRBD2. V shed 6 bases, J shed 4 bases, and the junction held 5 bases outside the gene matches. This CDR3 spans 14 amino acids. In DNA form, the CDR3 reads TGTGCCAGCAGCCCAGCGGGGGTATACAATGAGCAGTTCTTC. The encoded protein is CASSPAGVYNEQFF.

The rearrangement links TRBV7-2 to TRBJ2-2, with D perhaps given as TRBD1 or TRBD2 (5 bases each). Germline loops: CDR1 SGHTA, CDR2 FQGNSA. Trimming pared 1 base from V and 4 bases from J, leaving 10 bases between. There are 15 residues in the CDR3. CDR3 amino acids: CASSLGGFATGELFF. Written as DNA, the CDR3 is TGTGCCAGCAGCTTAGGGGGGTTTGCCACCGGGGAGCTGTTTTTT.

The rearrangement uses TRBV28 and TRBJ1-5, with a possible D match to TRBD1 (5 bases). The CDR3 is 15 amino acids. CDR1 and CDR2 (germline): MDHEN, SYDVKM. Trimming removed 1 base from V and 4 bases from J, with 11 bases in between. CDR3 sequence (DNA): TGTGCCAGCAGTTTATATCTGACAGCGAATCAGCCCCAGCATTTT. Translating it yields CASSLYLTANQPQHF.

Only a few counts were recorded for this clonotype. The V and J genes are TRBV6-1 and TRBJ2-3; a possible D gene is TRBD2 (6 bases). CDR1 is MNHNS and CDR2 is SASEGT in the germline V gene. The CDR3 runs to 15 residues. The V and J ends lost 6 bases and 2 bases respectively, with 15 bases between them. The CDR3 here is CASSHLGGYTDTQYF. The CDR3 DNA is TGTGCCAGCAGCCACCTTGGAGGGTACACAGATACGCAGTATTTT.

This clonotype has more than one count but fewer than ten. V gene TRBV10-3 combines with J gene TRBJ1-2, with TRBD1 matching 10 bases. The V gene's germline CDR1 is ENHRY and CDR2 SYGVKD. J was trimmed by 4 bases and V by 6 bases; bases with no gene match: 8. CDR3 length: 15 residues. The chain's CDR3 is CAIRGQGTVSYGYTF. CDR3 bases: TGTGCCATCAGGGGACAGGGGACCGTTAGCTATGGCTACACCTTC.

CDR3 region: CASSALIGGAHTGELFF. The CDR3 coding sequence is TGTGCCAGCAGCGCCCTCATTGGCGGGGCCCACACCGGGGAGCTGTTTTTT. The chain employs TRBV11-1 and TRBJ2-2; D may be TRBD2 (6 bases). CDR1 is SGHAT, CDR2 FQDESV, per germline (reference sequence). Trimming shortened V by 5 bases and J by 3 bases, and 19 bases separated the two germline ends. This CDR3 comprises 17 residues.